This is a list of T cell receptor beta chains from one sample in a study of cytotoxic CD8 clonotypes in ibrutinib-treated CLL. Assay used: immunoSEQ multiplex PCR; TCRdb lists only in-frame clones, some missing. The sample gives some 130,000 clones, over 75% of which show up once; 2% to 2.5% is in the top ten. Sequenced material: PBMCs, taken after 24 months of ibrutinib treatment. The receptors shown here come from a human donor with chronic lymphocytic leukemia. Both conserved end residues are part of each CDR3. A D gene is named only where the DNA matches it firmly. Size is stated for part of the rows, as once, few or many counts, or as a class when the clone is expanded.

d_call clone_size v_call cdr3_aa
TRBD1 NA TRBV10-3 CARNRGPEQYF
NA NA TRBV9 CASSVDSLKTQYF
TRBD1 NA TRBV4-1 CASSQINRGWGETQYF
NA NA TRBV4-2 CASSQEAEGYEQYF
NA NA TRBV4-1 CASSKGGVGNQPQHF
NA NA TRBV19 CASSIRQGGGYGYTF
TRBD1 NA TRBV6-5 CASRGMDRFYGYTF
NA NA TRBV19 CASSPLPVTATNEKLFF
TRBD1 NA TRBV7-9 CASSLGGQRNSPLHF
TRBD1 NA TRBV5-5 CASSLVQGQGYGYTF
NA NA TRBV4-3 CASSPGTGNTIYF
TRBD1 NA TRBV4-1 CASSQDLARTGVIQLFF
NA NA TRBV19 CASSIPTAGNTGELFF
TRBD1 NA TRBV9 CASSADRGRNNEQFF
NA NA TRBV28 CASSLSASLGAGAQHF
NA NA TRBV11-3 CASSLGSSTDTQYF
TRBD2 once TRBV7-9 CASSLTSGYEQYF
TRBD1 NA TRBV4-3 CASSQAGRGTSNEQFF
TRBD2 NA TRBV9 CASSVDPILAGSSDTQYF
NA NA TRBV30 CAWSGGAEGYTF
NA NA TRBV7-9 CASSSPQGNYGYTF
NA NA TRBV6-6 CASSPPGSTDTQYF
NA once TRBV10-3 CAISVLLGQRNTGELFF
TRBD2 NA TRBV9 CASNLAGMDTGELFF
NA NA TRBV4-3 CASSQGWTGELFF
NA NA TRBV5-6 CASSLPGQNYGYTF
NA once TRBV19 CASSDSWDTYNEQFF
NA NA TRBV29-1 CSVGRPENTEAFF